These 12 T cell receptor beta chains were all obtained from the same sample, sequenced in a study of cytomegalovirus exposure and HLA in healthy donors. Researchers ran the PCR with 60 Vbeta and 13 Jbeta primers. The method was immunoSEQ multiplex PCR; TCRdb's version includes in-frame clones alone and lacks a portion of them. This table has under 150,000 clones, roughly three quarters appearing once. Sequencing was done on a sample of PBMCs. These receptors all stem from a woman aged 40 to 55 in good health and CMV-seropositive.

V and J are TRBV10-3 and TRBJ1-2; 11 nucleotides line up with TRBD1. CDR3 length: 14 amino acids. Per germline, CDR1 ENHRY and CDR2 SYGVKD. Germline trimming cut 7 bases from V and 3 bases from J; bases unmatched to any gene: 4. CDR3 bases: TGTGCCATCAACCGGGACAGGGGGGACTATGGCTACACCTTC. Its translation: CAINRDRGDYGYTF.

The chain combines TRBV6-5 with TRBJ1-2, with 9 positions matching TRBD1. CDR3 length equals 12 residues. J lost 8 bases, V lost 6 bases, and 4 bases had no gene match. From germline, CDR1 is MNHEY and CDR2 SVGAGI. CDR3 region: CASSNRGHGYTF. Written as DNA, the CDR3 is TGTGCCAGCAGCAACAGGGGGCACGGCTACACCTTC.

The sample holds a few counts of this clone. This chain links TRBV4-2 with TRBJ2-2; tentatively, D is TRBD2 (6 bases). Trimming cost V 1 base and J 5 bases, with 17 bases left between them. Germline lookup yields CDR1 LGHNA and CDR2 YNFKEQ. The CDR3 consists of 17 residues. This chain's CDR3 is CASSQVGNGGTTGELFF. Written as DNA, the CDR3 is TGTGCCAGCAGCCAAGTGGGTAACGGCGGGACGACCGGGGAGCTGTTTTTT.

This sequence joins TRBV14 and TRBJ2-7; possibly TRBD2 for D (6 bases). Germline V gene data show CDR1 as SGHDN and CDR2 as FVKESK. The CDR3 runs to 15 residues. V gave up 1 base and J gave up 1 base, with 11 bases separating them. In nucleotides, the CDR3 is TGTGCCAGCAGCCAAGGGAAAGGGAGGTCCTACGAGCAGTACTTC. It codes for CASSQGKGRSYEQYF.

This sequence joins TRBV11-2 and TRBJ2-7; D unclear. The V gene's germline CDR1 is SGHAT and CDR2 FQNNGV. Trimming took off 1 base at V and 3 bases at J, with 7 bases between the two ends. The CDR3 sequence is 13 residues long. The CDR3 sequence: CASSLGRIYEQYF. The CDR3 nucleotides read TGTGCCAGCAGCTTAGGCAGAATCTACGAGCAGTACTTC.

The chain uses TRBV4-2 and TRBJ2-3; 7 bases agree with TRBD2. Germline values: CDR1 LGHNA, CDR2 YNFKEQ. This CDR3 has 18 amino acids. V lost 2 bases and J lost 6; bases outside the gene matches: 17. The CDR3 region is CASSQSLVLAVGSDTQYF. CDR3 bases: TGTGCCAGCAGCCAAAGTCTCGTCCTAGCGGTGGGTTCGGATACGCAGTATTTT.

The chain combines TRBV7-9 with TRBJ1-1; D not certain. Deletions cut 0 bases from V and 1 base from J, with 9 bases between. The CDR3 spans 15 residues. Germline V gene lookup returns CDR1 SEHNR and CDR2 FQNEAQ (reference sequence). The CDR3 spells CASSLAASGNTEAFF. For the CDR3, the DNA is TGTGCCAGCAGCTTAGCGGCAAGCGGGAACACTGAAGCTTTCTTT. The variable domain in full, completed from reference TRBV7-9 and TRBJ1-1, reads DTGVSQNPRHKITKRGQNVTFRCDPISEHNRLYWYRQTLGQGPEFLTYFQNEAQLEKSRLLSDRFSAERPKGSFSTLEIQRTEQGDSAMYLCASSLAASGNTEAFFGQGTRLTVV.

The DNA for the CDR3 is TGTGCCAGCAGCCCAGGACTCGGGATCTATGGCTACACCTTC. Translated, it gives CASSPGLGIYGYTF. The V gene is TRBV11-2, the J gene TRBJ1-2; no clear D. The CDR3 runs 14 residues. Germline V gene lookup returns CDR1 SGHAT and CDR2 FQNNGV. V shed 5 bases and J shed 4 bases, with 14 bases lying between them.

The chain couples TRBV5-1 to TRBJ2-3; TRBD2 matches 16 bases. Germline V gene lookup returns CDR1 SGHRS and CDR2 YFSETQ. V trimming: 4 bases; J trimming: 2 bases; junction bases outside the gene matches: 7. There are 18 residues in the CDR3. The CDR3 DNA follows: TGCGCCAGCAGCCCGGGACTAGCGGGGGGGATTTCCACAGATACGCAGTATTTT. Translating it yields CASSPGLAGGISTDTQYF.

The CDR3 region is CASRVGTSGFQDTQYF. CDR3 DNA: TGTGCCAGCAGGGTCGGGACTAGCGGGTTTCAAGATACGCAGTATTTT. J is TRBJ2-3 and V is TRBV5-4, with 12 bases matching TRBD2. V lost 5 bases and J lost 5; bases outside the gene matches: 9. The CDR3 has 16 residues. CDR1 SGHNT and CDR2 YYREEE come from the germline V gene (reference sequence). Full variable domain (rest looked up from reference TRBV5-4 and TRBJ2-3): ETGVTQSPTHLIKTRGQQVTLRCSSQSGHNTVSWYQQALGQGPQFIFQYYREEENGRGNFPPRFSGLQFPNYSSELNVNALELDDSALYLCASRVGTSGFQDTQYFGPGTRLTVL.

V gene TRBV27 combines with J gene TRBJ1-2, with D maybe TRBD1 (5 bases). The germline V gene has CDR1 MNHEY and CDR2 SMNVEV (reference sequence). The CDR3 contains 15 residues. The V end lost 6 bases, the J end lost 3 bases, and 17 bases lay between the germline ends. The DNA for the CDR3 is TGTGCCAGCAGATACCTGGCAGGGTTTGACTATGGCTACACCTTC. Translation: CASRYLAGFDYGYTF.

In DNA, the CDR3 is TGCAGCGCCCCTCGAGGGGGCCCCAATGAGCAGTTCTTC. Amino acid sequence: CSAPRGGPNEQFF. The chain employs TRBV29-1 and TRBJ2-1, with TRBD1 matching 7 bases. V lost 7 bases to trimming and J lost 6 bases; unmatched junction nucleotides: 9. The CDR3 is 13 residues long. Germline V lookup: CDR1 SQVTM, CDR2 ANQGSEA.